This T cell receptor (beta chain) originates from a study of identifying expanded T cells in peripheral blood. Study-level findings and limits: Technical replicates showed around 1.1 changed clones; two weeks 15 to 20; four weeks 19. Roughly two-week clone count variance significantly increased as total template count grew.

Profiling relied on immunoSEQ multiplex PCR, and the TCRdb table lists in-frame clones only, not all of them. The sample holds approximately 85,000 clones, 85% to 90% seen once. With respect to this clone: What it recognizes is unknown.

What was sequenced was blood. The clonotype was recovered from a person between 18 and 70 years old in good health.

The CDR3, as DNA: TGTGCCAGCGCGGGACTAGCGGGGGTAGAGACCCAGTACTTC. Its protein product is CASAGLAGVETQYF. The chain employs TRBV6-6 and TRBJ2-5; 14 bases agree with TRBD2. Germline CDR1 and CDR2: MNHNY and SVGAGI (reference sequence). This CDR3 region has 14 residues. The V and J ends lost 8 bases and 4 bases, in that order; junction bases with no gene match: 3.